This T cell receptor (beta chain) was profiled in a study of CD8 T cells in Susac syndrome. Overall study results and limits: That the number of individuals in its TCR sequencing and HLA analysis was relatively small was acknowledged by the study.

Sequencing of TCR beta was carried out in blood CD8+ and CD4+ T cells. On this clonotype itself: What it binds is unknown.

The CDR3 is made up of 15 amino acids. The germline V and J ends were trimmed by 3 bases and 4 bases, with 13 bases remaining between them. Germline V gene data show CDR1 as MDHEN and CDR2 as SYDVKM. RNA in amounts of about 0.45 to 1 ug was reverse transcribed with random hexamers. A multiplex approach, immunoSEQ multiplex PCR, amplified TCR beta CDR3 across 54 Vbeta and 13 Jbeta. TCRdb re-analysed the immunoSEQ multiplex PCR reads in MiXCR, keeping a single row per CDR3 protein. The sample includes about 300,000 distinct CDR3 sequences, approximately 85% seen only once; the top ten take 0.21%. This rearrangement joins TRBV28 to TRBJ2-1, with D possibly TRBD2 on 6 matching bases. The sequencing sample was made of CD8+ T cells from PBMCs. The clonotype originates from a human donor with multiple sclerosis. CDR3: CASSFFAGQYNEQFF. DNA of the CDR3: TGTGCCAGCAGTTTCTTTGCGGGGCAGTACAATGAGCAGTTCTTC.